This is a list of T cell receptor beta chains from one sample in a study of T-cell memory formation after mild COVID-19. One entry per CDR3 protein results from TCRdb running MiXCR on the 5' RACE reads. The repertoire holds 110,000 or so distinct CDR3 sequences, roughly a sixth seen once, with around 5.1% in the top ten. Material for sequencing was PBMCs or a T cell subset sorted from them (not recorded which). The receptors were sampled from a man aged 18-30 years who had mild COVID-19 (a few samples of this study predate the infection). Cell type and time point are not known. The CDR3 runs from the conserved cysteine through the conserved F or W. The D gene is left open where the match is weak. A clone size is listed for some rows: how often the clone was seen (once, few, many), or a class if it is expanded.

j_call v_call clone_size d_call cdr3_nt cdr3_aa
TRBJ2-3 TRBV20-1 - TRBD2 TGCAGTGAGAGCGGGGAGGATACGCAGTATTTT CSESGEDTQYF
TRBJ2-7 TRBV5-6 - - TGTGCCAGCAGCTTGGATCCTAGTTGGCAGTACTTC CASSLDPSWQYF
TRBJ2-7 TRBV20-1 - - TGCAGTGCTAGAGACGCCTCGGGCGCGGACGAGCAGTACTTC CSARDASGADEQYF
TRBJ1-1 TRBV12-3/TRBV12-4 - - TGTGCCAGTTATCTCTCAGGGAGGCAGATTAGTGAGGCTTTCTTT CASYLSGRQISEAFF
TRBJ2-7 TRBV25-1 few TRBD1 TGTGCCAGCAGTGAATATACAGGGGGCGCCAAGTACGAGCAGTACTTC CASSEYTGGAKYEQYF
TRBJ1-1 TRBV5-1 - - TGCGCCAGCAGCTTGTACTCAGCCAACACTGAAGCTTTCTTT CASSLYSANTEAFF
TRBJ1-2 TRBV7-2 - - TGTGCCAGCAGCCTTGAATATGGCTACACCTTC CASSLEYGYTF
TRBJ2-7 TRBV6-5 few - TGTGCCAGCAGTCCAAGGGACAACCACGAGCAGTACTTC CASSPRDNHEQYF
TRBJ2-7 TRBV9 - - TGTGCCAGCAGCGTAGAGGGACCCACGGGCTACGAGCAGTACTTC CASSVEGPTGYEQYF
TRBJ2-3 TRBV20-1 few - TGCAGTGCTCACCTAGCAAGTACAGATACGCAGTATTTT CSAHLASTDTQYF
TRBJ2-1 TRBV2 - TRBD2 TGTGCCAGCAGCCTAGCGGGGGGGCCCGATGAGCAGTTCTTC CASSLAGGPDEQFF
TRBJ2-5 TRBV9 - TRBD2 TGTGCCAGCAGCACCGGACTAGCTCAAGTGACCCAGTACTTC CASSTGLAQVTQYF
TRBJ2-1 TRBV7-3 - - TGTGCCAGCAGCCTAACAGGTTCTCATTACAATGAGCAGTTCTTC CASSLTGSHYNEQFF
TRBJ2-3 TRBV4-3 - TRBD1 TGCGCCAGCAGCCAAGATTATAGGACAGGGGATGCAGATACGCAGTATTTT CASSQDYRTGDADTQYF
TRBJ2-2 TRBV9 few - TGTGCCAGCAGCGTAGAGGGCACCGGGGAGCTGTTTTTT CASSVEGTGELFF
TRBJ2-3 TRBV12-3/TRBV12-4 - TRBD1 TGTGCCAGCGGATCGGGACAGGGATACACAGATACGCAGTATTTT CASGSGQGYTDTQYF
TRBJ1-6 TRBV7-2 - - TGTGCCAGCAGCAACAGGGTGTCTTCACCCCTCCACTTT CASSNRVSSPLHF
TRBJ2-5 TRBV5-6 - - TGTGCCAGCAGCTTGCGTGGAGGGGGCACGGAGACCCAGTACTTC CASSLRGGGTETQYF
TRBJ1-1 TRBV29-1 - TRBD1 TGCAGCGTTGAAGATCGTGTGAGGGGGCGAAAAGCTTTCTTT CSVEDRVRGRKAFF
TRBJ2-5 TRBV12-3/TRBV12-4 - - TGTGCCAGCACAAGGACGGCGCCGGGGGAAGAGACCCAGTACTTC CASTRTAPGEETQYF
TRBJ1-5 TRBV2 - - TGTGCCAGCAGTTCTCGACGGGGATTCAATCAGCCCCAGCATTTT CASSSRRGFNQPQHF
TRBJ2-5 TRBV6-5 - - TGTGCCAGCAGACCCCCCGGGGGCCTTTCGGCCCAGTACTTC CASRPPGGLSAQYF
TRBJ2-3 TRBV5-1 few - TGCGCCAGCAGCCGCCTCGGGGGGCCCCTCACAGATACGCAGTATTTT CASSRLGGPLTDTQYF
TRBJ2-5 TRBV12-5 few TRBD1 TGTGCTAGTGGCGTGGGGACAGGGGCTCCGGAAGAGACCCAGTACTTC CASGVGTGAPEETQYF
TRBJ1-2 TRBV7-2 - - TGTGCCAGCAGCCCCTCCTATGACGGCTACACCTTC CASSPSYDGYTF
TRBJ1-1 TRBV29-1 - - TGCAGCGTTGGGGGTTGGGCAGGGAAGAACACTGAAGCTTTCTTT CSVGGWAGKNTEAFF
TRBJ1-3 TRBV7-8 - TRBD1 TGTGCCAGCAGCCGGGACAGGGTCTCTGGAAACACCATATATTTT CASSRDRVSGNTIYF
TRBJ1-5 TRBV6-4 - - TGTGCCAGCAGTGCTCAGGGAGAAGAACCCCAGCATTTT CASSAQGEEPQHF
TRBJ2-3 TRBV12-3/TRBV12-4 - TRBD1 TGTGCCAGCACCTCTCCGGGACAGGGGGAAGATACGCAGTATTTT CASTSPGQGEDTQYF
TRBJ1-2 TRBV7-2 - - TGTGCCAGCAGCTTAGCGGCGGTGGGCTATGGCTACACCTTC CASSLAAVGYGYTF
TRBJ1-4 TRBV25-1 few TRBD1 TGTGCCAGCAGTGAATGGGGGACAGGGAGTAAAAAACTGTTTTTT CASSEWGTGSKKLFF
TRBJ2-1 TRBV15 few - TGTGCCACCAGCAGGGACTACCCAAACTACAATGAGCAGTTCTTC CATSRDYPNYNEQFF
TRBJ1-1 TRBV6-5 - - TGTGCCACCCAGGGCGGCACTGAAGCTTTCTTT CATQGGTEAFF
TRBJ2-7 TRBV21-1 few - TGTGCCAGCAGCGCCGAGGTGCTGAGGGACAGACTGTACGAGCAGTACTTC CASSAEVLRDRLYEQYF
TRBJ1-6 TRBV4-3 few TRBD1 TGCGCCAGCAGCCAAGGGACAGGGGATCCCCTCCACTTT CASSQGTGDPLHF
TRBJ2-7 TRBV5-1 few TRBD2 TGCGCCAGCAGCTCCGGCGGGGGGACCTACGAGCAGTACTTC CASSSGGGTYEQYF
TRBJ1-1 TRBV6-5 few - TGTGCCAGCAGTTACTCTCAGCTGGACACTGAAGCTTTCTTT CASSYSQLDTEAFF
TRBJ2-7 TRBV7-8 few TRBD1 TGTGCCAGCAGGCCAGACAGGGTCAGCTCCTACGAGCAGTACTTC CASRPDRVSSYEQYF
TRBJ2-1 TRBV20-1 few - TGCAGTGCCACTAGTGGGAGCTCCTACAATGAGCAGTTCTTC CSATSGSSYNEQFF
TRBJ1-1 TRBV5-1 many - TGCGCCAGCAGCTTGGATAAGGGGAACACTGAAGCTTTCTTT CASSLDKGNTEAFF
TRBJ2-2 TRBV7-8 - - TGTGCCAGCATCCAACTCGGGGGCCCGAACACCGGGGAGCTGTTTTTT CASIQLGGPNTGELFF
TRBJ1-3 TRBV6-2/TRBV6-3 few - TGTGCCAGCAGTTCCACGGGAGGGGACAACACCATATATTTT CASSSTGGDNTIYF
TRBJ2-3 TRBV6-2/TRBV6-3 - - TGTGCCAGCAGTCAGGGGCCCGACACAGATACGCAGTATTTT CASSQGPDTDTQYF
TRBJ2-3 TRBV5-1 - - TGCGCCAGCAGCTTCAGCGACCCTAGCACAGATACGCAGTATTTT CASSFSDPSTDTQYF
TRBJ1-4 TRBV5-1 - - TGCGCCAGCAGCTTTGACCCGAAGGGATCTAATGAAAAACTGTTTTTT CASSFDPKGSNEKLFF
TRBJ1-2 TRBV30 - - TGTGCCTGGAGTGGCCGAGGGGCCCTCTATGGCTACACCTTC CAWSGRGALYGYTF
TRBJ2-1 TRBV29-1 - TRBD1 TGCAGCGTCTTCTTACAGGGGAGTGGGGCCTACAATGAGCAGTTCTTC CSVFLQGSGAYNEQFF
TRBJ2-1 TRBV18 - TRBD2 TGTGCCAGCTCCCTGACTAGCGGGGGGGATAATGAGCAGTTCTTC CASSLTSGGDNEQFF
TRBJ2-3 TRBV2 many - TGTGCCAGCATGCGCTCAGATACGCAGTATTTT CASMRSDTQYF
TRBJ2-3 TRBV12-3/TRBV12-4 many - TGTGCCAGCAGTAAACAGCCTACCACAGATACGCAGTATTTT CASSKQPTTDTQYF
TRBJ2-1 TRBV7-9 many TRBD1 TGTGCCAGCAGCCTCCGGGACAGAAACTATGAGCAGTTCTTC CASSLRDRNYEQFF
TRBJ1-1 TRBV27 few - TGTGCCAGCAGAAGCACAGGGTTTGGTTTTAGAGCTTTCTTT CASRSTGFGFRAFF
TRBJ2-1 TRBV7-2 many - TGTGCCAGCAGCTTAAATGGCGGGGACGATGAGCAGTTCTTC CASSLNGGDDEQFF
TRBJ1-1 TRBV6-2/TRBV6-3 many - TGTGCCAGCAGTTTCAATGGTTTAGGGAACACTGAAGCTTTCTTT CASSFNGLGNTEAFF